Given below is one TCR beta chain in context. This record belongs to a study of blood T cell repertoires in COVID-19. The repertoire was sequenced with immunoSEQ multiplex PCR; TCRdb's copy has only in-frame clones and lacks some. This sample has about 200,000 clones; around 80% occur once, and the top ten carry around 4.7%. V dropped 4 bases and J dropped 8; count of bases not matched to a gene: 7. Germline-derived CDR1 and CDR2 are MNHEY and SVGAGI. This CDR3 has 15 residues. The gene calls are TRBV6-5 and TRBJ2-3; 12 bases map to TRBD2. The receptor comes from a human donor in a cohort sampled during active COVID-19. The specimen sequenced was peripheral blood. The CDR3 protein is CASSFRLAGVSTQYF. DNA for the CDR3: TGTGCCAGCAGTTTCCGACTAGCGGGAGTATCTACGCAGTATTTT.